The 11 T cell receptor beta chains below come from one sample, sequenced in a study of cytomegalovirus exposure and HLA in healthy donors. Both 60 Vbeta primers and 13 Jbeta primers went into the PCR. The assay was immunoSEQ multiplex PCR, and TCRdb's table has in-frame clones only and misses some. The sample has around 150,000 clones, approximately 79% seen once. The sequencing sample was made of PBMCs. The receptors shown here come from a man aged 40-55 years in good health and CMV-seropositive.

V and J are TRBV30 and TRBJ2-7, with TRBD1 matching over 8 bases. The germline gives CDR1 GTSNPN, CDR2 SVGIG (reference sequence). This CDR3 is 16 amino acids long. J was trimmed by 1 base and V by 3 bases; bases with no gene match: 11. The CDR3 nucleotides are TGTGCCTGGAGGCCCCCCGGGACAGGCCATTCCTACGAGCAGTACTTC. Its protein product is CAWRPPGTGHSYEQYF. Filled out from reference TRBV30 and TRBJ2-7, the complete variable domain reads SQTIHQWPATLVQPVGSPLSLECTVEGTSNPNLYWYRQAAGRGLQLLFYSVGIGQISSEVPQNLSASRPQDRQFILSSKKLLLSDSGFYLCAWRPPGTGHSYEQYFGPGTRLTVT.

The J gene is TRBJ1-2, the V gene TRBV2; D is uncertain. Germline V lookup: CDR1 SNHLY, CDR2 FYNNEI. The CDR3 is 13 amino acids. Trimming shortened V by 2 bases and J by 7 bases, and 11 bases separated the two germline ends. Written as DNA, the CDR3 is TGTGCCAGCAGTGAAACGCCTCGGGGTGGCTACACCTTC. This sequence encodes CASSETPRGGYTF.

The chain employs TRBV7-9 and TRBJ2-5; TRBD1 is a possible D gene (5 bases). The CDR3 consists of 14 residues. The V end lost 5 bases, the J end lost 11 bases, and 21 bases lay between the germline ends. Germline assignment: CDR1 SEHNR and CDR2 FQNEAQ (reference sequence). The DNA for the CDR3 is TGTGCCAGCAGCCGAAAGGGGCCACCCGCCGGGCAGTACTTC. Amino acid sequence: CASSRKGPPAGQYF.

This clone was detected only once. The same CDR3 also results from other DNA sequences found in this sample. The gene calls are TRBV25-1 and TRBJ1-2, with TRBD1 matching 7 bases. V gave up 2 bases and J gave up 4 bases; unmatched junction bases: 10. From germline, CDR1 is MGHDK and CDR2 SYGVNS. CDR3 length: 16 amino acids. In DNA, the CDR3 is TGTGCCAGCAGTGAACTTGGACAGGCTGGTTCCTATGGCTACACCTTC. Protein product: CASSELGQAGSYGYTF.

CDR3 region: CAWSVPLAGTQYF. The CDR3 nucleotides are TGTGCCTGGAGTGTACCACTAGCCGGGACCCAGTACTTC. The V and J genes are TRBV30 and TRBJ2-5, with D maybe TRBD2 (6 bases). The CDR3 length is 13 residues. Germline V gene lookup returns CDR1 GTSNPN and CDR2 SVGIG (reference sequence). V lost 0 bases and J lost 7, with 12 bases in between. The full variable domain, in which reference TRBV30 and TRBJ2-5 provide the parts outside the CDR3, is SQTIHQWPATLVQPVGSPLSLECTVEGTSNPNLYWYRQAAGRGLQLLFYSVGIGQISSEVPQNLSASRPQDRQFILSSKKLLLSDSGFYLCAWSVPLAGTQYFGPGTRLLVL.

CDR3 coding DNA: TGCGCCAGCAGCCCAGGAGTAGCGGATCAAGAGACCCAGTACTTC. It encodes CASSPGVADQETQYF. The J gene is TRBJ2-5, the V gene TRBV4-3; D might be TRBD2 (6 bases). The germline CDR1 and CDR2 sequences are LGHNA and YSLEER. Trimming removed 4 bases from V and 2 bases from J, with 14 bases in between. The CDR3 has 15 amino acids.

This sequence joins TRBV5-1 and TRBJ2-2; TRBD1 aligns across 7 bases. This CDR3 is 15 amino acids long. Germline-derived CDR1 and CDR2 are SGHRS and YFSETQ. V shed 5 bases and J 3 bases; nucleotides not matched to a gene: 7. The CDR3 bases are TGCGCCAGCAGGGGAAGGACAGGCGACACCGGGGAGCTGTTTTTT. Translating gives CASRGRTGDTGELFF.

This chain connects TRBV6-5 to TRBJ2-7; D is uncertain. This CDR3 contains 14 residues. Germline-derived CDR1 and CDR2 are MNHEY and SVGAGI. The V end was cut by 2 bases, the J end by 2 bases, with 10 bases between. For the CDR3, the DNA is TGTGCCAGCAGTTACGACGACTCCGCCTACGAGCAGTACTTC. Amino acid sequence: CASSYDDSAYEQYF.

CDR3 sequence (DNA): TGTGCCAGCAGTTTATCGAGAAGGGGCACCGGGGAGCTGTTTTTT. It is translated as CASSLSRRGTGELFF. This chain links TRBV27 with TRBJ2-2, with D possibly matching TRBD1 (5 bases). The V end was cut by 0 bases, the J end by 4 bases, with 9 bases between. Germline V CDR1 and CDR2: MNHEY, SMNVEV (reference sequence). This CDR3 region has 15 residues.

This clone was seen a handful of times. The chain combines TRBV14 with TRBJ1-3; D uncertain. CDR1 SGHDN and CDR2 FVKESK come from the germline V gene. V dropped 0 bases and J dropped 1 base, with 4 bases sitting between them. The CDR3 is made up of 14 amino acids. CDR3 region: CASSQDTSGNTIYF. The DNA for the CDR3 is TGTGCCAGCAGCCAAGATACATCTGGAAACACCATATATTTT.

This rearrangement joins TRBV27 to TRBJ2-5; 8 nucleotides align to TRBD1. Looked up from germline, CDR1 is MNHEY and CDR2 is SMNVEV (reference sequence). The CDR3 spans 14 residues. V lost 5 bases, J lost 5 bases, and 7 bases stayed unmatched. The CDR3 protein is CASSPRGRWETQYF. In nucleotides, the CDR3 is TGTGCCAGCAGTCCCAGGGGGCGGTGGGAGACCCAGTACTTC.